Presented here are 25 T cell receptor beta chains from one specimen sequenced in a study of blood T cells in healthy people across ages. Primers used in a second PCR of about 6 to 11 cycles were a sample-barcoded 5' primer and a J-beta primer mix. MiXCR, applied by TCRdb to the 5' RACE reads, yields one record per CDR3 protein. The sample has 1.5 million to 2 million distinct CDR3 sequences, around 50% seen once. Sequenced material: blood. The source of these receptors is a woman aged 40-49 years in good health.

This clonotype showed up just a few times. The chain uses TRBV6-2 or TRBV6-3 and TRBJ2-5; the D gene is possibly TRBD1 (6 bases). Germline CDR1 and CDR2: MNHEY and SVGEGT. V was pared by 5 bases and J by 1 base, with 17 bases between. This CDR3 contains 16 residues. For the CDR3, the DNA is TGTGCCAGCAGTATCTCACAGGGCTACGGCCAAGAGACCCAGTACTTC. It translates to CASSISQGYGQETQYF.

The chain uses TRBV28 and TRBJ2-3; 7 bases are shared with TRBD1. Germline loops: CDR1 MDHEN, CDR2 SYDVKM. This CDR3 has 18 residues. V was pared by 2 bases and J by 2 bases, with 13 bases of the junction left unmatched. CDR3 sequence reads: CASSLLGTAPSITDTQYF. CDR3 coding DNA: TGTGCCAGCAGTTTACTCGGGACAGCTCCGTCGATCACAGATACGCAGTATTTT.

This clonotype was seen a single time. This chain uses TRBV27 with TRBJ2-1; 8 bases line up with TRBD2. V gave up 0 bases and J gave up 4 bases; unmatched junction bases: 5. Germline V lookup: CDR1 MNHEY, CDR2 SMNVEV (reference sequence). The CDR3 consists of 16 residues. The CDR3 loop reads CASSLSKLAEYNEQFF. In DNA, the CDR3 is TGTGCCAGCAGTTTATCGAAACTAGCGGAATACAATGAGCAGTTCTTC.

This clonotype was recorded a few times. V is TRBV29-1 and J is TRBJ2-3, with 8 bases fitting TRBD2. The J segment lost 6 bases and the V segment lost 8 bases, leaving 16 bases of the junction unmatched. The CDR3 totals 15 residues. The germline CDR1 and CDR2 sequences are SQVTM and ANQGSEA. The CDR3 sequence: CSTTSKAGGTDTQYF. CDR3 nucleotide sequence: TGCAGCACGACCTCCAAGGCGGGGGGTACGGATACGCAGTATTTT.

J is TRBJ1-5 and V is TRBV20-1, with no clear D. Germline V CDR1 and CDR2: DFQATT, SNEGSKA (reference sequence). With 3 bases removed from V and 1 base from J, the gap between germline ends came to 7 bases. The CDR3 has 13 amino acids. CDR3 amino acids: CSASDRSNQPQHF. CDR3 bases: TGCAGTGCTAGTGACCGAAGCAATCAGCCCCAGCATTTT.

The V gene is TRBV6-5, the J gene TRBJ2-3; D assignment may be TRBD1 or TRBD2 (5 bases each). The V end lost 1 base, the J end lost 2 bases, and 22 bases lay between the germline ends. CDR3 size: 19 residues. The germline V gene has CDR1 MNHEY and CDR2 SVGAGI. The CDR3 DNA sequence: TGTGCCAGCAGTTACTTCTGTTGGGGACGAAGCATTTACACAGATACGCAGTATTTT. Translated, it gives CASSYFCWGRSIYTDTQYF.

This chain links TRBV7-2 with TRBJ1-2; TRBD1 matches 11 bases. V trimming: 4 bases; J trimming: 8 bases; junction bases outside the gene matches: 9. From germline, CDR1 is SGHTA and CDR2 FQGNSA. The CDR3 sequence is 15 residues long. For the CDR3, the DNA is TGTGCCAGCAGCTGGCGGACAGGGGGCGCGGAAGGCTACACCTTC. This sequence encodes CASSWRTGGAEGYTF.

The chain carries TRBV7-9 and TRBJ2-5; possible D gene TRBD2, 6 bases. The CDR3 loop spans 14 amino acids. Germline CDR1 SEHNR, CDR2 FQNEAQ (reference sequence). With 4 bases removed from V and 5 bases from J, the gap between germline ends came to 14 bases. CDR3 amino acids: CASSSRGGVETQYF. CDR3 nucleotides: TGTGCCAGCAGCTCCCGAGGCGGGGTTGAGACCCAGTACTTC.

Comment on this clonotype: This could be a read error, since a much larger clone is one nucleotide away. CDR3 coding DNA: TGTGCCAGCAGGGAGGATTGGGGCACAGATACGCAGTATTTT. This sequence encodes CASREDWGTDTQYF. This chain connects TRBV25-1 to TRBJ2-3; a possible D gene is TRBD2 (5 bases). This CDR3 comprises 14 residues. Germline assignment: CDR1 MGHDK and CDR2 SYGVNS. Trimming cost V 6 bases and J 1 base, with 11 bases left between them.

As regards this clonotype: One junction end does not reproduce the germline sequence, and a read error may be involved. The gene calls are TRBV4-1 and TRBJ1-2; 7 bases map to TRBD1. There are 16 residues in the CDR3. Germline V gene lookup returns CDR1 MGHRA and CDR2 YSYEKL. Here the CDR3 DNA reads TGCGTCAGCAGCCAGGGGGGTAGCGCAGGATACTATGGCTACACCTTC. Amino acid sequence: CVSSQGGSAGYYGYTF.

V is TRBV3-1 and J is TRBJ2-3, with 11 nucleotides matching TRBD2. The CDR3 has 18 amino acids. V dropped 0 bases and J dropped 2; count of bases not matched to a gene: 7. Germline values: CDR1 LGHDT, CDR2 YNNKEL (reference sequence). The CDR3 is CASSQDGVAGGFTDTQYF. Written as DNA, the CDR3 is TGTGCCAGCAGCCAAGACGGTGTAGCGGGGGGGTTCACAGATACGCAGTATTTT.

The rearrangement links TRBV3-1 to TRBJ2-1, with D perhaps TRBD2 (6 bases). This CDR3 region has 15 residues. The germline gives CDR1 LGHDT, CDR2 YNNKEL (reference sequence). The germline V and J ends were trimmed by 4 bases and 13 bases, with 23 bases remaining between them. In DNA, the CDR3 is TGTGCCAGCAGCCTTGAACCTAGCGCCCAAGAGACCCAGTTCTTC. Translation: CASSLEPSAQETQFF.

The chain uses TRBV6-2 or TRBV6-3 and TRBJ2-1, with TRBD1 matching over 8 bases. V gave up 6 bases and J gave up 6 bases; unmatched junction bases: 10. From germline, CDR1 is MNHEY and CDR2 SVGEGT. This CDR3 spans 15 amino acids. The chain's CDR3 is CASSPRGRGTNEQFF. CDR3 bases: TGTGCCAGCAGCCCCAGGGGGCGAGGGACCAATGAGCAGTTCTTC.

This clonotype was found a few times. This chain joins TRBV4-3 and TRBJ2-1; a weak D match, TRBD2 (6 bases). V gave up 2 bases and J gave up 8 bases, with 16 bases separating them. There are 15 residues in the CDR3. CDR1 is LGHNA, CDR2 YSLEER, per germline. As DNA, the CDR3 is TGCGCCAGCAGCCAAACCGGCGGGGCACTCGATGAGCAGTTCTTC. Protein sequence: CASSQTGGALDEQFF.

V is TRBV6-2 or TRBV6-3 and J is TRBJ2-5; 8 bases align to TRBD1. CDR1 and CDR2 from the germline V gene are MNHEY and SVGEGT. V trimming: 2 bases; J trimming: 4 bases; junction bases outside the gene matches: 12. CDR3 length: 17 residues. The CDR3 protein is CASSYEPGGSLGETQYF. The CDR3 DNA follows: TGTGCCAGCAGTTACGAGCCAGGGGGCTCTTTAGGAGAGACCCAGTACTTC.

The chain combines TRBV15 with TRBJ1-1; D gene unclear. Trimming left V 6 bases short and J 5 bases short, with 13 bases between. CDR1 is LNHNV, CDR2 YYDKDF, per germline (reference sequence). This CDR3 contains 13 residues. The CDR3 region is CATSTVVGTEAFF. DNA of the CDR3: TGTGCCACCAGTACTGTGGTTGGGACTGAAGCTTTCTTT.

The V gene is TRBV20-1, the J gene TRBJ2-1; 10 bases are a match to TRBD2. The V gene's germline CDR1 is DFQATT and CDR2 SNEGSKA (reference sequence). The junction had 12 bases not matched to a gene; V was cut back by 6 bases and J by 7 bases. The CDR3 sequence is 15 residues long. CDR3 sequence reads: CSAGLAGVLGNEQFF. Here the CDR3 DNA reads TGCAGTGCCGGCCTAGCGGGGGTGCTCGGTAATGAGCAGTTCTTC.

This CDR3 reads CASSARERTDTQYF. The CDR3 coding sequence is TGTGCCAGCAGCGCCAGGGAGAGGACAGATACGCAGTATTTT. V is TRBV7-2 and J is TRBJ2-3, with D perhaps assigned TRBD1 or TRBD2 (5 bases each). CDR1 and CDR2 (germline): SGHTA, FQGNSA. CDR3 length equals 14 residues. Between the trimmed V and J ends, which lost 5 bases and 3 bases, there was a span of 12 bases.

The CDR3 sequence is CASSLPIRTGVSQPQHF. The CDR3 region has the DNA TGTGCCAGCAGTTTACCAATAAGGACAGGAGTTAGTCAGCCCCAGCATTTT. The chain recombines TRBV12-3 or TRBV12-4 with TRBJ1-5; 7 bases are shared with TRBD1. The V segment lost 2 bases and the J segment 6 bases; nucleotides outside the gene matches: 13. This CDR3 region has 17 residues.

The chain has TRBV28 and TRBJ2-7; the D call may be TRBD1 or TRBD2 (5 bases each). Germline CDR1 reads MDHEN; CDR2 reads SYDVKM. V lost 6 bases and J 3 bases, leaving 15 bases between the germline ends. This CDR3 contains 14 residues. CDR3 protein: CASSRGERLYEQYF. The CDR3 DNA sequence: TGTGCCAGCAGCCGAGGGGAACGCCTCTACGAGCAGTACTTC.

The rearrangement links TRBV20-1 to TRBJ2-4; 8 bases are shared with TRBD1. The germline gives CDR1 DFQATT, CDR2 SNEGSKA (reference sequence). V gave up 6 bases and J gave up 13 bases; unmatched junction bases: 8. CDR3 size: 11 residues. The CDR3, as DNA: TGCAGTGCCTACTTACAGGGGGAGCAGTACTTC. It specifies CSAYLQGEQYF.

This clonotype appeared a few times. The gene calls are TRBV2 and TRBJ2-3; D call uncertain. The CDR3 spans 12 residues. Germline V gives CDR1 SNHLY, CDR2 FYNNEI. Trimming cost V 6 bases and J 5 bases, with 9 bases left between them. CDR3 nucleotide sequence: TGTGCCAGCAGGGACCTGGGAGATACGCAGTATTTT. Translated, it gives CASRDLGDTQYF. Variable domain in full (rest from reference TRBV2 and TRBJ2-3): EPEVTQTPSHQVTQMGQEVILRCVPISNHLYFYWYRQILGQKVEFLVSFYNNEISEKSEIFDDQFSVERPDGSNFTLKIRSTKLEDSAMYFCASRDLGDTQYFGPGTRLTVL.

The gene calls are TRBV20-1 and TRBJ2-4; D unresolved. The DNA end lines up better with TRBJ2-7; the J call may be wrong. This CDR3 is 16 amino acids long. CDR1 is DFQATT, CDR2 SNEGSKA, per germline (reference sequence). CDR3 in amino acids: CSARVFLPVENYEQYF. CDR3 nucleotide sequence: TGCAGTGCTAGAGTTTTCCTCCCGGTAGAAAACTACGAGCAGTACTTC.

V is TRBV6-2 or TRBV6-3 and J is TRBJ2-7; D might be TRBD2 (5 bases). Germline-derived CDR1 and CDR2 are MNHEY and SVGEGT. V dropped 0 bases and J dropped 3 bases, with 9 bases sitting between them. The CDR3 is 14 amino acids. The CDR3 sequence is CASSYSTRGYEQYF. CDR3 sequence (DNA): TGTGCCAGCAGTTACTCGACACGGGGCTACGAGCAGTACTTC.

V is TRBV6-4 and J is TRBJ2-4; the match to TRBD2 covers 7 bases. The CDR3 runs 14 residues. Germline trimming cut 4 bases from V and 8 bases from J; bases unmatched to any gene: 8. Germline assignment: CDR1 MRHNA and CDR2 SNTAGT. Here the CDR3 reads CASSVGGSNHIQYF. Here the CDR3 DNA reads TGTGCCAGCAGTGTGGGAGGGAGTAATCACATTCAGTACTTC.